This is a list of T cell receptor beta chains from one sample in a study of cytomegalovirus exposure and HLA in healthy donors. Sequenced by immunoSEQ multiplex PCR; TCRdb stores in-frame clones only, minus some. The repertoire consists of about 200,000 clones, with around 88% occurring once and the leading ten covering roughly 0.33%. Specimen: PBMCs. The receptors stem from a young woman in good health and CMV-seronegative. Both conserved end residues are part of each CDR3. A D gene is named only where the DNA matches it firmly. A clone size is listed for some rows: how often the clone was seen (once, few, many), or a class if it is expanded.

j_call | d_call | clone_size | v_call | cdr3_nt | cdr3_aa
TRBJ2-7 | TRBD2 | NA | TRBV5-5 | TGTGCCAGCAGCTCCCTATTCGGGACTATAATCTACGAGCAGTACTTC | CASSSLFGTIIYEQYF
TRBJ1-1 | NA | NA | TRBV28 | TGTGCCAGCAGTTTTATTGGGAGGGGTCTGAACACTGAAGCTTTCTTT | CASSFIGRGLNTEAFF
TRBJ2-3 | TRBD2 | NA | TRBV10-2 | TGCGCCAGCCTGACTAGCGGGAGCACAGATACGCAGTATTTT | CASLTSGSTDTQYF
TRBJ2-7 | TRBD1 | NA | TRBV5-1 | TGCGCCAGCAGCCCGAGGACAGGGAGGTACGAGCAGTACTTC | CASSPRTGRYEQYF
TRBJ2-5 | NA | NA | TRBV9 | TGTGCCAGCAGCGTAGGTGGCACTAAAGAGACCCAGTACTTC | CASSVGGTKETQYF
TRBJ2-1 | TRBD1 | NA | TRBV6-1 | TGTGCCATCAAATCGGGACAGGGTTTGGGGAATGAGCAGTTCTTC | CAIKSGQGLGNEQFF
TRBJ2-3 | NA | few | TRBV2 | TGTGCCAGCAGTGAGACAGTAGACACAGATACGCAGTATTTT | CASSETVDTDTQYF
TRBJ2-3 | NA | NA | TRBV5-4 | TGTGCCAGCAGCTTGGGCACAACAGATACGCAGTATTTT | CASSLGTTDTQYF
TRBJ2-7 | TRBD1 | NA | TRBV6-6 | TGTGCCAGCAGTTACTCGGGACAGACATCACACGAGCAGTACTTC | CASSYSGQTSHEQYF
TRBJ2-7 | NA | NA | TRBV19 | TGTGCCAGTAGTTCCCAGGGTGAAGCCTACGAGCAGTACTTC | CASSSQGEAYEQYF
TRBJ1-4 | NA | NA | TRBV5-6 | TGTGCCAGCAGCCCGCAGGGATTCAAAAAACTGTTTTTT | CASSPQGFKKLFF
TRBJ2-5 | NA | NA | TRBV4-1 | TGCGCCAGCAGCCCTGATAACAGGGAGACCCAGTACTTC | CASSPDNRETQYF
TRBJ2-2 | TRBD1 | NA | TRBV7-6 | TGTGCCAGCAGCACGTCGGACAGGGGGCTGGGCGGGGAGCTGTTTTTT | CASSTSDRGLGGELFF
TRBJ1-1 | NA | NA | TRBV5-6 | TGTGCCAGCAGCCAAGAAACCAGGGGTACTGAAGCTTTCTTT | CASSQETRGTEAFF
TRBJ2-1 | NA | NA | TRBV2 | TGTGCCAGCAGGGTAGGACGGGAGCACTACAATGAGCAGTTCTTC | CASRVGREHYNEQFF
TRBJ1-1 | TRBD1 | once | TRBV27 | TGTGCCAGCAGTCGGGGACAGGGGGCGGGTGAAGCTTTCTTT | CASSRGQGAGEAFF
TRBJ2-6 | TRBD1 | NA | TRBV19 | TGTGCCAGTAGTAAACTAACAGGGGCGACCGCCTCTGGGGCCAACGTCCTGACTTTC | CASSKLTGATASGANVLTF
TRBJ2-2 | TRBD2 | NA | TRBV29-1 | TGCAGCGTGCAGACTAGCGGGAGTAGAACCGGGGAGCTGTTTTTT | CSVQTSGSRTGELFF